The T cell receptor beta chain under discussion was sequenced for a study of monozygotic twins with inflammatory bowel disease. TCRdb reprocessed the 5' RACE reads and keeps a single row for each CDR3 protein, giving no DNA. The sample yields 150,000 or so distinct CDR3 sequences, of which the top ten take up 1.2%. Input material: blood. The sequence derives from a human donor with ulcerative colitis or Crohn's disease, or a healthy co-twin of an affected twin (not recorded which).

Here the CDR3 reads CASTRRSGTDTQYF. The chain links TRBV6-1 to TRBJ2-3; TCRdb's assignment of TRBD2 cannot be checked, as there is no DNA. This CDR3 spans 14 amino acids. CDR1 is MNHNS, CDR2 SASEGT, per germline.